The clone carrying this T cell receptor beta chain was recorded only once. Looked up from germline, CDR1 is KGHSH and CDR2 is LQKENI. The CDR3 has 15 amino acids. J gave up 6 bases and V 6 bases, and 10 bases lay outside the gene matches. Using immunoSEQ multiplex PCR, the repertoire was profiled, and TCRdb retains in-frame clones only, with some absent. This sample has around 11,000 clones, with roughly 80% found just once. The data derive from a study of OX40 agonist ivuxolimab in advanced cancers. At the level of the study: Participants averaged 60 years of age (range about 23 to 80) and were roughly 80% male.

The J gene is TRBJ2-1, the V gene TRBV18; 8 positions match TRBD2. This receptor was identified in an adult with an advanced solid tumor such as melanoma, head and neck, liver or kidney cancer. The specimen comprised CD4+ or CD8+ T cells sorted from blood, sampled in a trial of the OX40 agonist ivuxolimab. The CDR3 sequence is CASSPPGGVANEQFF. Here the CDR3 DNA reads TGTGCCAGCTCCCCTCCGGGGGGGGTAGCCAATGAGCAGTTCTTC.